This TCR beta chain came from a study of control samples from healthy donors and cancer patients (dated by TCRdb to 2019 to 2021). This clone was observed a handful of times. There is no known antigen for this receptor. Qualities for individual bases were not recorded, and no much larger clone is one base off. Per the germline V gene (reference sequence), LGHDT is the CDR1 and YNNKEL is the CDR2. From cysteine to phenylalanine, the CDR3 is 16 amino acids long. Only the CDR3 part of the read is kept: 48 bases, read in frame from the first base. V and J are trimmed by 4 bases and 7 bases, and the gene matches miss 13 bases of the junction. The receptor library was made with the immunoSEQ multiplex PCR assay. Held by TCRdb, this immuneACCESS table contains in-frame sequences only and omits some clones. Under half of the omission traces to an unresolved V gene where checked; the cause of the rest is unknown. The sample table records 90,000 to 120,000 clones; around 80% of these occur just once. Of the sample, 6% to 8% falls within the top ten clones.

Sample: blood. The rearranged chain carries TRBV3-1 (or the pseudogene TRBV3-2) and TRBJ2-5; 9 bases in between match TRBD2. This clonotype originated in a man between 18 and 29 years old in good health. The DNA reads TGTGCCAGCAGCCCAGGGACTAGCAATAATCTCGGGACCCAGTACTTC. Translation gives CASSPGTSNNLGTQYF.